These 9 T cell receptor beta chains were all obtained from the same sample, sequenced in a study of blood T cells in healthy people across ages. Through a sample-barcoded 5' primer and a J-beta primer mix, a second PCR was run for roughly 6 to 11 cycles. MiXCR was run by TCRdb on the 5' RACE reads, yielding one entry per CDR3 protein. The data hold fewer than 750,000 distinct CDR3 sequences, with about 51% observed a single time. The material sequenced was blood. Every receptor here comes from a woman at least 80 years old in good health.

This clonotype was recorded at least ten times. The chain uses TRBV5-5 and TRBJ2-7; TRBD1 aligns across 7 bases. The V gene end was trimmed by 4 bases and the J gene end by 4 bases; junction bases not matched to a gene: 20. Germline V lookup: CDR1 SGHKS, CDR2 YYEKEE (reference sequence). The CDR3 is 18 amino acids. The CDR3 DNA sequence: TGTGCCAGCAGCCCATTCTTAGGGCGGCAGGGGGATCCTTACGAGCAGTACTTC. Translating gives CASSPFLGRQGDPYEQYF.

The chain is built from TRBV12-3 or TRBV12-4 and TRBJ2-3; a possible D gene is TRBD1 (5 bases). The CDR3 has 14 residues. Trimming took off 4 bases at V and 0 bases at J, with 8 bases between the two ends. This chain's CDR3 is CASSYRQSTDTQYF. DNA for the CDR3: TGTGCCAGCAGTTACCGACAGAGCACAGATACGCAGTATTTT.

This clonotype was counted at least ten times. The chain is built from TRBV29-1 and TRBJ1-1, with D tentatively TRBD1 (5 bases). Germline CDR1 is SQVTM and CDR2 is ANQGSEA. This CDR3 region has 12 residues. V was clipped by 4 bases and J by 3 bases, with 9 bases between them. The CDR3 sequence is CSVVGGYTEAFF. The CDR3 DNA sequence: TGCAGCGTTGTGGGGGGTTACACTGAAGCTTTCTTT.

This clonotype was seen ten or more times. The genes are TRBV27 and TRBJ2-7; TRBD1 matches 9 bases. The CDR3 has 14 amino acids. From germline, CDR1 is MNHEY and CDR2 SMNVEV (reference sequence). With 3 bases clipped from V and 6 bases from J, the junction kept 6 bases outside the gene matches. Here the CDR3 DNA reads TGTGCCAGCAGTTTTGGACAGGGGAGGGCCGAGCAGTACTTC. It codes for CASSFGQGRAEQYF.

V usage is TRBV6-1 and J usage is TRBJ2-1; TRBD2 matches 16 bases. CDR1 is MNHNS and CDR2 is SASEGT in the germline V gene. This CDR3 comprises 15 residues. The ends lost 6 bases at V and 10 bases at J; junction bases unmatched: 6. In DNA, the CDR3 is TGTGCCAGCAGCCCCGGGACTAGCGGGAGGGTCGAGCAGTTCTTC. Its protein product is CASSPGTSGRVEQFF.

As regards this clonotype: The junction shows a germline mismatch at one end, possibly a read error. The rearrangement joins TRBV27 to TRBJ1-2, with D hard to call. There are 16 residues in the CDR3. Looked up from germline, CDR1 is MNHEY and CDR2 is SMNVEV (reference sequence). CDR3 nucleotides: TGTGCCTGCAGTCCGTCTAGGCGTCCGTGGGGATATGGCTACACCTTC. Its translation: CACSPSRRPWGYGYTF.

This chain joins TRBV7-6 and TRBJ2-3; 12 bases are shared with TRBD2. V lost 5 bases and J lost 1; bases outside the gene matches: 4. Per germline, CDR1 SGHVS and CDR2 FNYEAQ. The CDR3 length is 16 residues. This chain's CDR3 is CASSHRLAGGTDTQYF. CDR3 nucleotide sequence: TGTGCCAGCAGCCACCGACTAGCGGGGGGCACAGATACGCAGTATTTT.

As to this clonotype: This may be a read error: a much more frequent sequence differs by one nucleotide. This chain joins TRBV5-5 and TRBJ2-7; D perhaps matches TRBD2 (6 bases). V lost 3 bases, J lost 2 bases, and 15 bases lay in between. The CDR3 contains 15 residues. Germline V lookup: CDR1 SGHKS, CDR2 YYEKEE (reference sequence). CDR3: CASSWGGLSTYEQYF. CDR3 coding DNA: TGTGCCAGCAGCTGGGGAGGACTGAGTACCTACGAGCAGTACTTC.

The chain joins TRBV20-1 to TRBJ1-5; D ambiguous. This CDR3 contains 15 residues. The germline V gene has CDR1 DFQATT and CDR2 SNEGSKA (reference sequence). Deletions cut 6 bases from V and 1 base from J, with 16 bases between. The CDR3 loop is CSALLPGRSNQPQHF. In nucleotides, the CDR3 is TGCAGTGCCCTACTTCCCGGTAGGAGCAATCAGCCCCAGCATTTT.